This record looks at one T cell receptor (beta chain) sequence and its context. The data were obtained in a study of OX40 agonist ivuxolimab in advanced cancers. Study as a whole: Patients received ivuxolimab, an intravenous treatment, every 2 weeks at 0.01 to 10 mg/kg. Treatment received earlier with anti-PD-1, anti-PD-L1 or anti-CTLA-4 agents was allowed, and 40% had some. Three patients responded partially, comprising one with hepatocellular carcinoma and two with cutaneous melanoma.

Per germline, CDR1 SGHAT and CDR2 FQNNGV. Trimming took 3 bases from V and 7 from J, leaving 12 bases between them. The CDR3 is 13 residues long. Clones were read by immunoSEQ multiplex PCR, and TCRdb kept only the in-frame ones, dropping some. The sample lists roughly 86,000 clones; around nine tenths were seen once. The source material was CD4+ or CD8+ T cells sorted from blood, sampled in a trial of the OX40 agonist ivuxolimab. The TCR was taken from an adult with an advanced solid tumor such as melanoma, head and neck, liver or kidney cancer. The chain uses TRBV11-2 and TRBJ1-2; no clear D gene. This chain's CDR3 is CASSFRLRGGYTF. Here the CDR3 DNA reads TGTGCCAGCAGCTTTAGGCTCCGGGGTGGCTACACCTTC.